In this sample, the clone carrying this TCR beta chain turned up once. Authors' processing steps: Reference gene primer amplification gave nucleated cell count estimates. Assay used: immunoSEQ multiplex PCR; TCRdb lists only in-frame clones, some missing. From that table come the V and J calls and clone size; the DNA was used to work out D and trimming. The data hold fewer than 200,000 clones, with approximately 84% observed a single time. Trimming cost V 5 bases and J 5 bases, with 12 bases left between them. The germline gives CDR1 LNHDA, CDR2 SQIVND (reference sequence). The CDR3 consists of 14 residues. Seattle researchers signed up patients amid active infection and tracked them longitudinally. This sample stems from a study of blood T cell repertoires in COVID-19.

The source material was peripheral blood. This sequence originates from a woman aged 80 or over with COVID-19, enrolled during active disease. The rearrangement joins TRBV19 to TRBJ2-2; D is possibly TRBD1 (6 bases). The CDR3 sequence is CASSLGAVTGELFF. Here the CDR3 DNA reads TGTGCCAGTAGTCTGGGGGCGGTGACCGGGGAGCTGTTTTTT. The full variable domain, rest sourced from reference TRBV19 and TRBJ2-2, is DGGITQSPKYLFRKEGQNVTLSCEQNLNHDAMYWYRQDPGQGLRLIYYSQIVNDFQKGDIAEGYSVSREKKESFPLTVTSAQKNPTAFYLCASSLGAVTGELFFGEGSRLTVL.